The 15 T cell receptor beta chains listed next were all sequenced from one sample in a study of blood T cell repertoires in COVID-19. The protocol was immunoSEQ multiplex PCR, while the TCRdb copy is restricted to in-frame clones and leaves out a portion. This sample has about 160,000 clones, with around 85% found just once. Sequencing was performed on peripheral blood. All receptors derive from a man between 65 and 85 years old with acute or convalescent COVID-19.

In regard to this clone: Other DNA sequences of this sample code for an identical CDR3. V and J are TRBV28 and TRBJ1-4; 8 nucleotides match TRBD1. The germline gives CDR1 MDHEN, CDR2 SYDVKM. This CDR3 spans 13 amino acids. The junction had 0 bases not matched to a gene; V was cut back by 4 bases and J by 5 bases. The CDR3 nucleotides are TGTGCCAGCAGTTGGGACAGGAATGAAAAACTGTTTTTT. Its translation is CASSWDRNEKLFF.

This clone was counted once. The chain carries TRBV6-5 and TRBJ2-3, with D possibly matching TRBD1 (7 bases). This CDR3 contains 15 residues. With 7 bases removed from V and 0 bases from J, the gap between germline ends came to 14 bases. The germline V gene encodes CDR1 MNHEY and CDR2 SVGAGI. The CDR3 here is CASIQGGGSTDTQYF. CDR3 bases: TGTGCCAGCATCCAGGGGGGAGGCAGCACAGATACGCAGTATTTT.

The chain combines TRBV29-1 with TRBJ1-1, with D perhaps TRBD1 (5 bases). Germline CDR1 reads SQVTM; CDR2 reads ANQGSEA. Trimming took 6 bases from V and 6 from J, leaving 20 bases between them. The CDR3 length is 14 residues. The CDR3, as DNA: TGCAGCGTCTTGCTGGGGGGAATTCGAGCTGAAGCTTTCTTT. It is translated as CSVLLGGIRAEAFF. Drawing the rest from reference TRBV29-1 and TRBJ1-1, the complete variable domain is SAVISQKPSRDICQRGTSLTIQCQVDSQVTMMFWYRQQPGQSLTLIATANQGSEATYESGFVIDKFPISRPNLTFSTLTVSNMSPEDSSIYLCSVLLGGIRAEAFFGQGTRLTVV.

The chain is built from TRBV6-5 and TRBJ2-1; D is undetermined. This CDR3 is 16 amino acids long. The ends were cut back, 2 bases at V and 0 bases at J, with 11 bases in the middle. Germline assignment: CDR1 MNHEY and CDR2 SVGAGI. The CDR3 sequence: CASSYEAALSYNEQFF. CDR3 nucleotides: TGTGCCAGCAGTTACGAGGCGGCCCTCTCCTACAATGAGCAGTTCTTC.

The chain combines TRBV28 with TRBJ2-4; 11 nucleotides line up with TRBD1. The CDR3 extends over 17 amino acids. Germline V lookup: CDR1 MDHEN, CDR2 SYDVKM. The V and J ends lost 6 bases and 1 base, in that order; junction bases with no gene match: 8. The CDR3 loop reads CASSLGQGAFAKNIQYF. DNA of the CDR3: TGTGCCAGCAGCCTTGGACAGGGGGCTTTTGCCAAAAACATTCAGTACTTC.

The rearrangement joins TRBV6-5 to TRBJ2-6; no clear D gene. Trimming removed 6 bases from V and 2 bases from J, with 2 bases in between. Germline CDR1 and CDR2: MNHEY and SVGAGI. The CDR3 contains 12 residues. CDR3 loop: CASSAGANVLTF. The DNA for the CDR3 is TGTGCCAGCAGCGCTGGGGCCAACGTCCTGACTTTC.

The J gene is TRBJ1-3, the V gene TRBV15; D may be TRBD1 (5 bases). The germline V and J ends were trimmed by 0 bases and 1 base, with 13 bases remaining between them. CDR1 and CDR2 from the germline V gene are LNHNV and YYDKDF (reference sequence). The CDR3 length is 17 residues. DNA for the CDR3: TGTGCCACCAGCAGAGAAATCGGGGGTTGGTCTGGAAACACCATATATTTT. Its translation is CATSREIGGWSGNTIYF.

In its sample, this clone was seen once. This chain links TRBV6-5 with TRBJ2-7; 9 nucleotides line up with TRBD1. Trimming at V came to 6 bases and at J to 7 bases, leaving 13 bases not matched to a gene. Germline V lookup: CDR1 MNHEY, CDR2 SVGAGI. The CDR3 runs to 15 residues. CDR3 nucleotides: TGTGCCAGCAGGACTCCCGGGACAGGGAGTGGGGAGCAGTACTTC. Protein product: CASRTPGTGSGEQYF.

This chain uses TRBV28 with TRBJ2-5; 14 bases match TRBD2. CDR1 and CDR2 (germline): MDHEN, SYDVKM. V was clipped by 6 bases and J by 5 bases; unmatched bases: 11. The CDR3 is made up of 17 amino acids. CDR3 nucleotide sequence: TGTGCCAGCAGATCGTTCGGGACTAGCGGGAGTTCTGAGACCCAGTACTTC. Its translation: CASRSFGTSGSSETQYF.

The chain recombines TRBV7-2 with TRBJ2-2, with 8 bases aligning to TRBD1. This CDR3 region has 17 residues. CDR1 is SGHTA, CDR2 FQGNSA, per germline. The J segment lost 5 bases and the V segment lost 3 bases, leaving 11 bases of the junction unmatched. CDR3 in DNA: TGTGCCAGCAGCTTGGGGCCGGGCAGGGGGCAAACCGGGGAGCTGTTTTTT. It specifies CASSLGPGRGQTGELFF.

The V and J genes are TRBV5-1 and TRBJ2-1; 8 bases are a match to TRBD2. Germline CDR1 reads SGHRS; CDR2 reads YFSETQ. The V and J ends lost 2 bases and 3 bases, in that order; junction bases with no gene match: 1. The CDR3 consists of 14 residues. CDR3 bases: TGCGCCAGCAGCTTTAGCGGGATCTACAATGAGCAGTTCTTC. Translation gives CASSFSGIYNEQFF.

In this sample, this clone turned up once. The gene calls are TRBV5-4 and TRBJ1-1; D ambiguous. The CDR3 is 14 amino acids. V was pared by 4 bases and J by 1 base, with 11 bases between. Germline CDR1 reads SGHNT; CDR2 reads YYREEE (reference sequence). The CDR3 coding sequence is TGTGCCAGCAGCCCCAGGATCCCGAACACTGAAGCTTTCTTT. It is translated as CASSPRIPNTEAFF.

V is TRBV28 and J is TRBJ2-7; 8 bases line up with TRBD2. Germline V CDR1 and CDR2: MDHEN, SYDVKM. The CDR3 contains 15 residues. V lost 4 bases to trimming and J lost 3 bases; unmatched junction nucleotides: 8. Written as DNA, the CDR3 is TGTGCCAGCAGTTCGGCCTCAGCGGGAGACTACGAGCAGTACTTC. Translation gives CASSSASAGDYEQYF. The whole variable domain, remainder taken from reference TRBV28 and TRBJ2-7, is DVKVTQSSRYLVKRTGEKVFLECVQDMDHENMFWYRQDPGLGLRLIYFSYDVKMKEKGDIPEGYSVSREKKERFSLILESASTNQTSMYLCASSSASAGDYEQYFGPGTRLTVT.

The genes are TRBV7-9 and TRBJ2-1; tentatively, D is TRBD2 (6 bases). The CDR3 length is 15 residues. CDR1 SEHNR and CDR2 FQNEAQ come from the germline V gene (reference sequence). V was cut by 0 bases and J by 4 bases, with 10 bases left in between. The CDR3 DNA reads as TGTGCCAGCAGCTTAGCCGGGAGTCAGTACAATGAGCAGTTCTTC. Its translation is CASSLAGSQYNEQFF.

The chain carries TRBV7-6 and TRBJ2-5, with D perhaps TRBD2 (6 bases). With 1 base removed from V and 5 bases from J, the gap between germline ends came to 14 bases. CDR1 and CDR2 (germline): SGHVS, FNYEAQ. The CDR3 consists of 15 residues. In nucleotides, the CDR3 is TGTGCCAGCAGCTTAGACCCGGGAGCGGGCGAGACCCAGTACTTC. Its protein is CASSLDPGAGETQYF.